This T cell receptor beta chain is drawn from a study of CD8+CD57+ T cells in acquired aplastic anemia. Study overall: Mean yield of DNA from sorted CD4+ and CD8+ cells was 3 to 3.5 ug.

Patients chosen for sequencing had CD8+CD57+ cells that had expanded, as shown by flow cytometry. The study sampled blood from patients who had received no therapy. TCR beta VDJ combinations and CDR3 sequences were profiled from genomic DNA. TCRdb used MiXCR to reprocess the reads, holding one entry per CDR3 protein. The table shows approximately 220,000 distinct CDR3 sequences, with more than 45% occurring only once. CDR1 SGHTA and CDR2 FQGTGA come from the germline V gene. V lost 2 bases, J lost 4 bases, and 9 bases lay in between. There are 14 residues in the CDR3. Whole-study results and caveats: The CD8+ Simpson's diversity of patients and controls was not significantly different. Shared by patients and controls, approximately 28 CD8+ CDR3s were abundant in patients.

This clonotype has a count of ten or more. Antigen unknown. Sequencing was carried out using sorted CD4+, CD8+, or CD8+CD57+ T cells (not recorded which) from PBMCs. The chain carries TRBV7-3 and TRBJ1-3, with D maybe TRBD1 (6 bases). This TCR derives from a human donor with aplastic anemia. Here the CDR3 reads CASSLDRLGNTIYF. The CDR3 nucleotides read TGTGCCAGCAGCTTAGACAGGCTCGGAAACACCATATATTTT.